These 21 T cell receptor beta chains share one sample of origin, sequenced in a study of T cell repertoires in cytomegalovirus infection. TCRdb redid the calling of the reads with MiXCR, one entry per CDR3 protein. The sample lists 270,000 or so distinct CDR3 sequences, approximately 15% occurring once. Source material: CD8+ T cells from PBMCs. These receptors originate from a human donor in good health (CMV status not recorded). Some clones in this sample may be carry-over from other donors' samples.

This clonotype has only a few counts. The chain links TRBV7-9 to TRBJ2-1; 11 nucleotides align to TRBD2. V lost 5 bases to trimming and J lost 4 bases; unmatched junction nucleotides: 28. Germline loops: CDR1 SEHNR, CDR2 FQNEAQ (reference sequence). The CDR3 has 23 residues. The CDR3 DNA sequence: TGTGCCAGCAGCGCCCGCGGGACAGGTCGCCTAGCGGGGGGCCTCCCCCAATACAATGAGCAGTTCTTC. It codes for CASSARGTGRLAGGLPQYNEQFF.

This clonotype was picked up a small number of times. This chain links TRBV25-1 with TRBJ2-7; D not resolved. The CDR3 spans 14 residues. Germline V gives CDR1 MGHDK, CDR2 SYGVNS. V was pared by 3 bases and J by 3 bases, with 12 bases between. The CDR3 loop is CASSDSREVYEQYF. The CDR3 DNA follows: TGTGCCAGCAGTGATTCTAGGGAAGTCTACGAGCAGTACTTC.

This clonotype was observed at least ten times. The chain links TRBV28 to TRBJ1-3, with TRBD1 matching 10 bases. Germline CDR1 MDHEN, CDR2 SYDVKM. Trimming took 6 bases from V and 2 from J; bases not matched to a gene: 7. There are 16 residues in the CDR3. As DNA, the CDR3 is TGTGCCAGCAGGGACGAGACAGGGGGCGCTGGAAACACCATATATTTT. Its translation: CASRDETGGAGNTIYF. Combining the CDR3 with reference TRBV28 and TRBJ1-3 gives the whole variable domain DVKVTQSSRYLVKRTGEKVFLECVQDMDHENMFWYRQDPGLGLRLIYFSYDVKMKEKGDIPEGYSVSREKKERFSLILESASTNQTSMYLCASRDETGGAGNTIYFGEGSWLTVV.

CDR3 nucleotides: TGCAGTGCTGGGGACGGTGGGACTGGGGTGGAGACCCAGTACTTC. Translation gives CSAGDGGTGVETQYF. The chain has TRBV20-1 and TRBJ2-5; D is possibly TRBD2 (6 bases). Per the germline V gene, CDR1 is DFQATT and CDR2 is SNEGSKA (reference sequence). The length of the CDR3 is 15 residues. The V end lost 5 bases, the J end lost 5 bases, and 21 bases lay between the germline ends.

This clonotype was detected a few times. The chain couples TRBV28 to TRBJ1-3, with TRBD1 matching 9 bases. Germline trimming cut 7 bases from V and 8 bases from J; bases unmatched to any gene: 6. The CDR3 length is 13 residues. Germline V gives CDR1 MDHEN, CDR2 SYDVKM. DNA of the CDR3: TGTGCCAGCACCCTGACAGGGGGATACACCATATATTTT. It specifies CASTLTGGYTIYF.

In its sample, this clonotype was seen a few times. The V and J genes are TRBV27 and TRBJ2-1, with D possibly matching TRBD1 (5 bases). Trimming took 1 base from V and 0 from J, leaving 10 bases between them. The CDR3 contains 16 residues. Germline-derived CDR1 and CDR2 are MNHEY and SMNVEV (reference sequence). The CDR3 loop is CASSLLGQNSYNEQFF. CDR3 DNA: TGTGCCAGCAGTTTATTGGGGCAAAACTCCTACAATGAGCAGTTCTTC.

This sequence joins TRBV4-1 and TRBJ2-1; D is perhaps TRBD2 (7 bases). The ends were cut back, 4 bases at V and 6 bases at J, with 16 bases in the middle. The CDR3 covers 15 residues. Germline V gene data show CDR1 as MGHRA and CDR2 as YSYEKL. In nucleotides, the CDR3 is TGCGCCAGCAGCCCGGCCGGGGGGCCTTTCAATGAGCAGTTCTTC. Amino acid sequence: CASSPAGGPFNEQFF.

This clonotype occurred many times. The genes are TRBV7-9 and TRBJ2-2; TRBD1 aligns across 9 bases. CDR3 length: 16 amino acids. Germline CDR1 and CDR2: SEHNR and FQNEAQ (reference sequence). V shed 2 bases and J 9 bases; nucleotides not matched to a gene: 10. The CDR3 spells CASSLPDRGKPRELFF. CDR3 DNA: TGTGCCAGCAGCTTACCCGACAGGGGGAAGCCCCGGGAGCTGTTTTTT.

This chain links TRBV20-1 with TRBJ2-7; D not certain. Germline CDR1 is DFQATT and CDR2 is SNEGSKA (reference sequence). Trimming stripped 6 bases from V and 0 bases from J, with 15 bases between. The CDR3 has 14 amino acids. The CDR3 is CSAGSALSSYEQYF. In nucleotides, the CDR3 is TGCAGTGCGGGCAGCGCCTTAAGCTCCTACGAGCAGTACTTC.

The sample holds a few counts of this clonotype. V is TRBV7-9 and J is TRBJ2-3; D is possibly TRBD1 or TRBD2 (6 bases each). V was cut by 3 bases and J by 2 bases, with 15 bases left in between. This CDR3 region has 16 residues. Germline CDR1 SEHNR, CDR2 FQNEAQ (reference sequence). The CDR3 DNA reads as TGTGCCAGCAGCTTTCCAAGGGGGGTACACACAGATACGCAGTATTTT. Its protein product is CASSFPRGVHTDTQYF.

V usage is TRBV7-4 and J usage is TRBJ2-2, with 10 bases that match TRBD1. This CDR3 is built from 21 residues. The V segment lost 4 bases and the J segment 3 bases; nucleotides outside the gene matches: 20. The germline gives CDR1 SGHVT, CDR2 SQSDAQ. In DNA form, the CDR3 reads TGTGCCAGCAGCTCCGTAGCCCTCCGGGACAGGGGCGTCTTGGACACCGGGGAGCTGTTTTTT. Translating gives CASSSVALRDRGVLDTGELFF.

This clonotype has a handful of counts. In DNA form, the CDR3 reads TGTGCCAGCAGTTACTCCTCGTTCGCGAGGGGAACGGACGGGACAGAAGGAGACTATGAGCAGTTCTTC. Protein: CASSYSSFARGTDGTEGDYEQFF. This rearrangement joins TRBV6-5 to TRBJ2-1, with TRBD1 matching 7 bases. The CDR3 has 23 residues. Trimming removed 0 bases from V and 8 bases from J; junction bases left unmatched: 31. CDR1 is MNHEY, CDR2 SVGAGI, per germline.

This clonotype was recorded at least ten times. The chain recombines TRBV28 with TRBJ1-6; perhaps TRBD1 as D (5 bases). CDR1 is MDHEN and CDR2 is SYDVKM in the germline V gene. V was pared by 3 bases and J by 10 bases, with 13 bases between. CDR3 length equals 14 residues. As DNA, the CDR3 is TGTGCCAGCAGTTTGAGAGGGACTGACTCACCCCTCCACTTT. This sequence encodes CASSLRGTDSPLHF.

The chain joins TRBV5-6 to TRBJ2-5; D is perhaps TRBD1 or TRBD2 (6 bases each). This CDR3 comprises 16 residues. V was shortened by 0 bases and J by 2 bases, with 14 bases between the two germline ends. Germline loops: CDR1 SGHDT, CDR2 YYEEEE. The CDR3 loop reads CASSLVSRGRQETQYF. CDR3 sequence (DNA): TGTGCCAGCAGCTTGGTTTCCCGGGGGCGGCAAGAGACCCAGTACTTC.

This clonotype was recorded at least ten times. The chain recombines TRBV12-3 or TRBV12-4 with TRBJ2-2; the match to TRBD2 covers 9 bases. The CDR3 totals 20 residues. The J segment lost 1 base and the V segment lost 6 bases, leaving 18 bases of the junction unmatched. The CDR3 region is CASRVFQALAGGLNTGELFF. Here the CDR3 DNA reads TGTGCCAGCAGAGTTTTCCAAGCCCTGGCGGGGGGGTTGAACACCGGGGAGCTGTTTTTT.

This clonotype has only a few counts. The rearrangement uses TRBV12-3 or TRBV12-4 and TRBJ2-1, with D unclear. The length of the CDR3 is 13 residues. V was shortened by 6 bases and J by 7 bases, with 13 bases between the two germline ends. Here the CDR3 DNA reads TGTGCCAGCAGCCCTGTTAGGGATAATGAGCAGTTCTTC. Its translation: CASSPVRDNEQFF.

This clonotype was seen repeatedly, ten times or more. The CDR3 DNA is TGTGCCAGCAGCTTAGGTGCGGCAGGGAATCAGCCCCAGCATTTT. It codes for CASSLGAAGNQPQHF. The rearrangement links TRBV7-6 to TRBJ1-5; D perhaps matches TRBD1 (5 bases). This CDR3 comprises 15 residues. In germline, CDR1 is SGHVS, CDR2 FNYEAQ. The V and J ends lost 1 base and 4 bases respectively, with 11 bases between them.

This chain links TRBV3-1 with TRBJ2-2; TRBD1 might be the D (6 bases). From germline, CDR1 is LGHDT and CDR2 YNNKEL (reference sequence). The CDR3 has 16 residues. V was pared by 5 bases and J by 0 bases, with 13 bases between. Here the CDR3 reads CASSLTGTPNTGELFF. Written as DNA, the CDR3 is TGTGCCAGCAGCTTAACCGGGACACCGAACACCGGGGAGCTGTTTTTT.

This chain links TRBV7-9 with TRBJ2-5; D is undetermined. V lost 4 bases and J lost 5, with 11 bases in between. The length of the CDR3 is 13 residues. CDR1 and CDR2 from the germline V gene are SEHNR and FQNEAQ (reference sequence). Here the CDR3 reads CASSSVTEETQYF. The DNA of the CDR3 is TGTGCCAGCAGCTCCGTCACCGAGGAGACCCAGTACTTC.

The sample holds a few counts of this clonotype. The genes are TRBV4-1 and TRBJ2-5; D not certain. Germline values: CDR1 MGHRA, CDR2 YSYEKL. The CDR3 has 15 amino acids. The V end lost 0 bases, the J end lost 5 bases, and 13 bases lay between the germline ends. The CDR3 region has the DNA TGCGCCAGCAGCCAAGAGGGTTCGTTGGCGGAGACCCAGTACTTC. It specifies CASSQEGSLAETQYF.

V is TRBV2 and J is TRBJ2-7; possibly TRBD1 or TRBD2 for D (6 bases each). This CDR3 is built from 14 residues. The V end lost 2 bases, the J end lost 3 bases, and 11 bases lay between the germline ends. The germline V gene encodes CDR1 SNHLY and CDR2 FYNNEI. The CDR3 region has the DNA TGTGCCAGCAGTGAAACGGGGGACAACTACGAGCAGTACTTC. Translated: CASSETGDNYEQYF.